This T cell receptor beta chain was sequenced in a study of blood T cells in healthy people across ages. With a J-beta primer mix and a sample-barcoded 5' primer, a second PCR ran about 7 to 12 cycles. In TCRdb, the 5' RACE reads were re-called with MiXCR into one record per CDR3 protein. The table records around 1.5 million distinct CDR3 sequences, around 55% of them present only once. Concerning this clonotype: Its cognate antigen is unknown.

Trimming left V 0 bases short and J 2 bases short, with 17 bases between. The CDR3 sequence is 17 residues long. Germline V gene data show CDR1 as SGHRS and CDR2 as YFSETQ. Study-wide results and caveats: Underestimates were what the diversity estimates from one million T cells were considered to be.

This receptor was obtained from a man aged 18 to 29 in good health. The specimen was blood. The V call is TRBV5-1, the J call TRBJ2-5; no clear D gene. This chain's CDR3 is CASSLELPKPLQETQYF. The CDR3 DNA sequence: TGCGCCAGCAGCTTGGAGCTACCAAAGCCCCTTCAAGAGACCCAGTACTTC. Using reference TRBV5-1 and TRBJ2-5 for the parts outside the CDR3, the full variable domain is KAGVTQTPRYLIKTRGQQVTLSCSPISGHRSVSWYQQTPGQGLQFLFEYFSETQRNKGNFPGRFSGRQFSNSRSEMNVSTLELGDSALYLCASSLELPKPLQETQYFGPGTRLLVL.